This note documents a single T cell receptor (beta chain) sequence. These data are taken from a study of T cell changes during pregnancy in multiple sclerosis. Sequencing used immunoSEQ multiplex PCR; TCRdb keeps in-frame clones, though not all of them. The table records more than 50,000 clones, about 89% of them present only once. The CDR3 sequence is 14 residues long. CDR1 and CDR2 from the germline V gene are LGHNA and YSLEER. The germline V and J ends were trimmed by 0 bases and 0 bases, with 5 bases remaining between them. This material consisted of CD4+ T cells from peripheral blood mononuclear cells, taken after pregnancy. The source of this sequence is a female donor in good health, enrolled as a control in a pregnancy study. V and J are TRBV4-3 and TRBJ1-1; D is undetermined. The CDR3 DNA reads as TGCGCCAGCAGCCAAGATCGGGTGAACACTGAAGCTTTCTTT. Translating gives CASSQDRVNTEAFF.